A single sample gave rise to the 15 T cell receptor beta chains below, sequenced in a study of shared clonotypes between healthy human individuals (dated by TCRdb to 2020 to 2022). The library came from the immunoSEQ multiplex PCR assay. The clones in this table, taken by TCRdb from immuneACCESS, are in-frame only. Not every clone is retained; where verified, under half of the shortfall comes from an unresolved V gene, and the cause of the rest is unknown. This sample is represented by about 980,000 clones; approximately 80% of them were singletons. The ten top clones hold about 1.5% of the sample. Sequencing was done on a sample of memory CD4+ T cells sorted from blood. The cell subset or site label, read with the paper, signifies: CD45RA-negative fraction. These receptor sequences come from a man aged 18-30 years in good health.

For this clone: A much bigger clone sits one base away, suggesting this may be a read error. The V call is TRBV6-5, the J call TRBJ1-2; D unresolved. The CDR3 extends over 11 amino acids. V was trimmed by 5 bases and J by 8 bases, leaving 9 bases between them. Germline lookup yields CDR1 MNHEY and CDR2 SVGAGI. CDR3 bases: TGTGCCAGCAGTGAAGCGCGCGGCTACACCTTC. It yields the protein CASSEARGYTF.

The chain is built from TRBV7-9 and TRBJ1-5; 8 bases are a match to TRBD1. The CDR3 length is 16 residues. J lost 3 bases, V lost 4 bases, and 8 bases had no gene match. Looked up from germline, CDR1 is SEHNR and CDR2 is FQNEAQ (reference sequence). The CDR3 nucleotides are TGTGCCAGCAGCTCCGGACAGGGAGGAGACAATCAGCCCCAGCATTTT. Amino acid sequence: CASSSGQGGDNQPQHF.

The rearrangement links TRBV10-3 to TRBJ2-7, with 9 bases aligning to TRBD1. Germline CDR1 is ENHRY and CDR2 is SYGVKD. V was pared by 4 bases and J by 3 bases, with 4 bases of the junction left unmatched. The CDR3 totals 14 residues. The CDR3 spells CAISAVGQGYEQYF. The CDR3 bases are TGTGCCATCAGTGCCGTGGGACAGGGCTACGAGCAGTACTTC.

V and J are TRBV5-8 and TRBJ2-1; 10 nucleotides match TRBD2. This CDR3 has 15 amino acids. Per germline, CDR1 SGHTS and CDR2 YDEGEE. Unmatched junction bases numbered 10, after V lost 5 bases and J lost 8 bases. As DNA, the CDR3 is TGTGCCAGCAGAAAAGGAGCGGGAGGGGGCGATGAGCAGTTCTTC. This encodes CASRKGAGGGDEQFF.

The rearrangement joins TRBV21-1 to TRBJ1-2. TRBV21-1 is a pseudogene segment. The CDR3 is 15 amino acids. This CDR3 is CASSTPRDRCVSYTF. The CDR3 DNA is TGTGCCAGCAGCACACCCCGGGACCGATGTGTAAGCTACACCTTC.

The V and J genes are TRBV4-1 and TRBJ1-2; no reliable D call. This CDR3 is 13 amino acids long. V was pared by 1 base and J by 2 bases, with 5 bases between. From germline, CDR1 is MGHRA and CDR2 YSYEKL. The CDR3 reads CASSQASNYGYTF. The CDR3 nucleotides are TGCGCCAGCAGCCAAGCCTCGAACTATGGCTACACCTTC.

This clone appeared once. The sample has other DNA sequences that encode this CDR3 too. The CDR3 is CASSLLSGANVLTF. CDR3 sequence (DNA): TGTGCCAGCAGTTTATTATCTGGGGCCAACGTCCTGACTTTC. This chain links TRBV27 with TRBJ2-6; D gene unclear. CDR3 length equals 14 residues. Trimming took off 1 base at V and 1 base at J, with 2 bases between the two ends. Germline loops: CDR1 MNHEY, CDR2 SMNVEV (reference sequence).

The chain employs TRBV5-1 and TRBJ1-2; the D gene is possibly TRBD1 (5 bases). Trimming shortened V by 0 bases and J by 7 bases, and 19 bases separated the two germline ends. Germline V gives CDR1 SGHRS, CDR2 YFSETQ. This CDR3 has 16 amino acids. DNA for the CDR3: TGCGCCAGCAGCTTGGGATCTGGGGCCGCTCTGGGTGGCTACACCTTC. This translates into CASSLGSGAALGGYTF.

The rearrangement links TRBV29-1 to TRBJ1-3; D gene uncertain. V was cut by 1 base and J by 0 bases, with 4 bases left in between. Germline V CDR1 and CDR2: SQVTM, ANQGSEA. The CDR3 consists of 13 residues. Written as DNA, the CDR3 is TGCAGCGTTGAAGCCCTCTCTGGAAACACCATATATTTT. Translating gives CSVEALSGNTIYF. The whole variable domain, filled in from reference TRBV29-1 and TRBJ1-3, reads SAVISQKPSRDICQRGTSLTIQCQVDSQVTMMFWYRQQPGQSLTLIATANQGSEATYESGFVIDKFPISRPNLTFSTLTVSNMSPEDSSIYLCSVEALSGNTIYFGEGSWLTVV.

This clone was seen more than once but under ten times. The gene calls are TRBV5-6 and TRBJ1-5; perhaps TRBD1 as D (5 bases). Trimming removed 4 bases from V and 4 bases from J, with 15 bases in between. CDR1 is SGHDT and CDR2 is YYEEEE in the germline V gene. The CDR3 spans 15 residues. CDR3 sequence: CASSLGRTFNQPQHF. The CDR3 nucleotides read TGTGCCAGCAGCCTGGGACGGACCTTTAATCAGCCCCAGCATTTT.

The CDR3 region is CASSVGQPGASAFF. The CDR3 DNA reads as TGTGCCAGTAGTGTCGGACAGCCGGGAGCTTCAGCTTTCTTT. The chain combines TRBV19 with TRBJ1-1; D possibly corresponds to TRBD1 (6 bases). The CDR3 has 14 amino acids. In germline, CDR1 is LNHDA, CDR2 SQIVND (reference sequence). V was trimmed by 5 bases and J by 10 bases, leaving 20 bases between them.

The chain recombines TRBV4-2 with TRBJ2-7; 7 bases line up with TRBD2. V lost 0 bases to trimming and J lost 4 bases; unmatched junction nucleotides: 9. CDR3 length: 16 residues. Germline V lookup: CDR1 LGHNA, CDR2 YNFKEQ. CDR3 amino acids: CASSQDGAGSPYEQYF. The CDR3, as DNA: TGTGCCAGCAGCCAAGATGGAGCGGGGTCCCCGTACGAGCAGTACTTC.

The CDR3 DNA is TGCGCCAGCAGCGCGTTGGCGATCAGGGGCTACGAGCAGTACTTC. Translation: CASSALAIRGYEQYF. The chain employs TRBV5-1 and TRBJ2-7; D may be TRBD1 (6 bases). CDR3 size: 15 residues. Trimming shortened V by 4 bases and J by 3 bases, and 17 bases separated the two germline ends. The germline CDR1 and CDR2 sequences are SGHRS and YFSETQ.

The V and J genes are TRBV29-1 and TRBJ2-1; TRBD2 is a possible D gene (5 bases). The CDR3 runs to 15 residues. V was trimmed by 2 bases and J by 8 bases, leaving 19 bases between them. Germline V gene lookup returns CDR1 SQVTM and CDR2 ANQGSEA. The CDR3 DNA follows: TGCAGCGTTGAAACTCGAGGGAGTCAAGTCGATGAGCAGTTCTTC. As protein: CSVETRGSQVDEQFF.

The chain combines TRBV10-3 with TRBJ1-6, with D unresolved. Germline V lookup: CDR1 ENHRY, CDR2 SYGVKD. The CDR3 runs to 13 residues. Trimming pared 3 bases from V and 7 bases from J, leaving 7 bases between. This chain's CDR3 is CAISEQFNSPLHF. The CDR3 DNA reads as TGTGCCATCAGTGAACAGTTCAATTCACCCCTCCACTTT.